The TCR beta chain described here comes from a study of vaccination and CD4 T cells after COVID-19. About the study: A CEFX pool, an HIV-1 Nef pool, or no peptide went to control cultures.

This clonotype occurred a few times. Its target is not known. The treatment here: approximately nine-day PBMC culture with coronavirus spike peptide pools or control peptides (ViraFEST assay). Cultured CD4+ T-cell DNA underwent Oncomine TCR Beta short-read sequencing. Using its own MiXCR run on the PCR reads, TCRdb lists one record per CDR3 protein. The sample contains about 13,000 distinct CDR3 sequences, more than 45% of which appear only once. CDR3 length: 14 residues. Germline CDR1 is KGHDR and CDR2 is SFDVKD. V lost 4 bases to trimming and J lost 8 bases; unmatched junction nucleotides: 5. This receptor was identified in a human donor who had recovered from COVID-19. This chain links TRBV24-1 with TRBJ2-2, with TRBD1 matching 8 bases. The specimen sequenced was CD4+ T cells from blood, cultured in vitro. The CDR3 bases are TGTGCCACCAGTGAACCCCGGACAGGGGGGGAGCTGTTTTTT. Translated, it gives CATSEPRTGGELFF.